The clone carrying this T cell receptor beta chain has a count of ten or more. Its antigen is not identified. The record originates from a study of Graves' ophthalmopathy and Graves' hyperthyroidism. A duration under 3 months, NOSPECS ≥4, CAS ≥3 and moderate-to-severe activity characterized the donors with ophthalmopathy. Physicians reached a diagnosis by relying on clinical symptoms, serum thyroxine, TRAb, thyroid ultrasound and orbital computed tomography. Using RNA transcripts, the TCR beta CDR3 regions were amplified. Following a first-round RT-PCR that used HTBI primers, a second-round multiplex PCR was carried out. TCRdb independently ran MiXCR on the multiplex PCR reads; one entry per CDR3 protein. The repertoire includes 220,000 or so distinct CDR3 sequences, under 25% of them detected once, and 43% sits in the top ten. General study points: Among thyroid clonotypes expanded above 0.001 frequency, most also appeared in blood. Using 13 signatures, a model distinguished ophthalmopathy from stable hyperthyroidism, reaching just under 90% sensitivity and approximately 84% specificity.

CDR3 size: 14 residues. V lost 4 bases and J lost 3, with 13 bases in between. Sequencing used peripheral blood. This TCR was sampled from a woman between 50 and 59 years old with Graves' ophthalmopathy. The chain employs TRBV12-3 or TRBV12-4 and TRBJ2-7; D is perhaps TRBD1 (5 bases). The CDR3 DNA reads TGTGCCAGCAGTTCCGACAGCTATGTCTACGAGCAGTACTTC. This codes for CASSSDSYVYEQYF.